This note documents a single TCR beta chain sequence. As handled by the study authors: Nucleated cell counts were estimated from reference gene primer amplification. TCRdb's copy holds only in-frame clones and misses some; the assay was immunoSEQ multiplex PCR. The V and J calls and clone size are taken from that table; D and trimming were inferred from the DNA. Altogether fewer than 200,000 clones are present, about 80% being singletons, with the ten largest covering approximately 9%. These data originate in a study of blood T cell repertoires in COVID-19. About the research overall: Specimens from acute and convalescent COVID-19 originated in the United States, Italy and Spain. Nucleic acid was either cDNA or gDNA, and it came from T cells, B-cell-depleted T cells, or PBMCs.

V lost 1 base to trimming and J lost 0 bases, with 12 bases between them. Germline V gene sequence: CDR1 GTSNPN, CDR2 SVGIG (reference sequence). CDR3 size: 15 residues. This sequence joins TRBV30 and TRBJ2-5, with TRBD2 as a possible D gene (7 bases). Sequences were obtained from peripheral blood. The origin of this receptor is a woman in her forties or fifties with active or convalescent COVID-19. The CDR3 loop reads CAWSGGGPYQETQYF. Written as DNA, the CDR3 is TGTGCCTGGAGTGGGGGGGGCCCGTACCAAGAGACCCAGTACTTC.